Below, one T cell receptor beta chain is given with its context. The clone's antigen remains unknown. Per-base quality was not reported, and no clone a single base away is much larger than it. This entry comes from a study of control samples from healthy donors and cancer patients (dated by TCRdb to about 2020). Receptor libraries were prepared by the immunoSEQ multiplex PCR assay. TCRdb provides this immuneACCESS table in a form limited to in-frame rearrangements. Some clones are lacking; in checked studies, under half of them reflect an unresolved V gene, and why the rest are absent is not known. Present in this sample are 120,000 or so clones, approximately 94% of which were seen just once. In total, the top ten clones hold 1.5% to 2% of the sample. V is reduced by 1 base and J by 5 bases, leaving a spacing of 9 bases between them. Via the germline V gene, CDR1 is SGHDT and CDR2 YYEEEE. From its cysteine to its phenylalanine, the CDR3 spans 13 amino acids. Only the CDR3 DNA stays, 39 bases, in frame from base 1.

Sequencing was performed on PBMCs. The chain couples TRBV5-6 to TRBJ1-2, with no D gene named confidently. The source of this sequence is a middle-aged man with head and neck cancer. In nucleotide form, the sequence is TGTGCCAGCAGCTTGCGCTTGGGGTATGGCTACACCTTC. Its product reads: CASSLRLGYGYTF.